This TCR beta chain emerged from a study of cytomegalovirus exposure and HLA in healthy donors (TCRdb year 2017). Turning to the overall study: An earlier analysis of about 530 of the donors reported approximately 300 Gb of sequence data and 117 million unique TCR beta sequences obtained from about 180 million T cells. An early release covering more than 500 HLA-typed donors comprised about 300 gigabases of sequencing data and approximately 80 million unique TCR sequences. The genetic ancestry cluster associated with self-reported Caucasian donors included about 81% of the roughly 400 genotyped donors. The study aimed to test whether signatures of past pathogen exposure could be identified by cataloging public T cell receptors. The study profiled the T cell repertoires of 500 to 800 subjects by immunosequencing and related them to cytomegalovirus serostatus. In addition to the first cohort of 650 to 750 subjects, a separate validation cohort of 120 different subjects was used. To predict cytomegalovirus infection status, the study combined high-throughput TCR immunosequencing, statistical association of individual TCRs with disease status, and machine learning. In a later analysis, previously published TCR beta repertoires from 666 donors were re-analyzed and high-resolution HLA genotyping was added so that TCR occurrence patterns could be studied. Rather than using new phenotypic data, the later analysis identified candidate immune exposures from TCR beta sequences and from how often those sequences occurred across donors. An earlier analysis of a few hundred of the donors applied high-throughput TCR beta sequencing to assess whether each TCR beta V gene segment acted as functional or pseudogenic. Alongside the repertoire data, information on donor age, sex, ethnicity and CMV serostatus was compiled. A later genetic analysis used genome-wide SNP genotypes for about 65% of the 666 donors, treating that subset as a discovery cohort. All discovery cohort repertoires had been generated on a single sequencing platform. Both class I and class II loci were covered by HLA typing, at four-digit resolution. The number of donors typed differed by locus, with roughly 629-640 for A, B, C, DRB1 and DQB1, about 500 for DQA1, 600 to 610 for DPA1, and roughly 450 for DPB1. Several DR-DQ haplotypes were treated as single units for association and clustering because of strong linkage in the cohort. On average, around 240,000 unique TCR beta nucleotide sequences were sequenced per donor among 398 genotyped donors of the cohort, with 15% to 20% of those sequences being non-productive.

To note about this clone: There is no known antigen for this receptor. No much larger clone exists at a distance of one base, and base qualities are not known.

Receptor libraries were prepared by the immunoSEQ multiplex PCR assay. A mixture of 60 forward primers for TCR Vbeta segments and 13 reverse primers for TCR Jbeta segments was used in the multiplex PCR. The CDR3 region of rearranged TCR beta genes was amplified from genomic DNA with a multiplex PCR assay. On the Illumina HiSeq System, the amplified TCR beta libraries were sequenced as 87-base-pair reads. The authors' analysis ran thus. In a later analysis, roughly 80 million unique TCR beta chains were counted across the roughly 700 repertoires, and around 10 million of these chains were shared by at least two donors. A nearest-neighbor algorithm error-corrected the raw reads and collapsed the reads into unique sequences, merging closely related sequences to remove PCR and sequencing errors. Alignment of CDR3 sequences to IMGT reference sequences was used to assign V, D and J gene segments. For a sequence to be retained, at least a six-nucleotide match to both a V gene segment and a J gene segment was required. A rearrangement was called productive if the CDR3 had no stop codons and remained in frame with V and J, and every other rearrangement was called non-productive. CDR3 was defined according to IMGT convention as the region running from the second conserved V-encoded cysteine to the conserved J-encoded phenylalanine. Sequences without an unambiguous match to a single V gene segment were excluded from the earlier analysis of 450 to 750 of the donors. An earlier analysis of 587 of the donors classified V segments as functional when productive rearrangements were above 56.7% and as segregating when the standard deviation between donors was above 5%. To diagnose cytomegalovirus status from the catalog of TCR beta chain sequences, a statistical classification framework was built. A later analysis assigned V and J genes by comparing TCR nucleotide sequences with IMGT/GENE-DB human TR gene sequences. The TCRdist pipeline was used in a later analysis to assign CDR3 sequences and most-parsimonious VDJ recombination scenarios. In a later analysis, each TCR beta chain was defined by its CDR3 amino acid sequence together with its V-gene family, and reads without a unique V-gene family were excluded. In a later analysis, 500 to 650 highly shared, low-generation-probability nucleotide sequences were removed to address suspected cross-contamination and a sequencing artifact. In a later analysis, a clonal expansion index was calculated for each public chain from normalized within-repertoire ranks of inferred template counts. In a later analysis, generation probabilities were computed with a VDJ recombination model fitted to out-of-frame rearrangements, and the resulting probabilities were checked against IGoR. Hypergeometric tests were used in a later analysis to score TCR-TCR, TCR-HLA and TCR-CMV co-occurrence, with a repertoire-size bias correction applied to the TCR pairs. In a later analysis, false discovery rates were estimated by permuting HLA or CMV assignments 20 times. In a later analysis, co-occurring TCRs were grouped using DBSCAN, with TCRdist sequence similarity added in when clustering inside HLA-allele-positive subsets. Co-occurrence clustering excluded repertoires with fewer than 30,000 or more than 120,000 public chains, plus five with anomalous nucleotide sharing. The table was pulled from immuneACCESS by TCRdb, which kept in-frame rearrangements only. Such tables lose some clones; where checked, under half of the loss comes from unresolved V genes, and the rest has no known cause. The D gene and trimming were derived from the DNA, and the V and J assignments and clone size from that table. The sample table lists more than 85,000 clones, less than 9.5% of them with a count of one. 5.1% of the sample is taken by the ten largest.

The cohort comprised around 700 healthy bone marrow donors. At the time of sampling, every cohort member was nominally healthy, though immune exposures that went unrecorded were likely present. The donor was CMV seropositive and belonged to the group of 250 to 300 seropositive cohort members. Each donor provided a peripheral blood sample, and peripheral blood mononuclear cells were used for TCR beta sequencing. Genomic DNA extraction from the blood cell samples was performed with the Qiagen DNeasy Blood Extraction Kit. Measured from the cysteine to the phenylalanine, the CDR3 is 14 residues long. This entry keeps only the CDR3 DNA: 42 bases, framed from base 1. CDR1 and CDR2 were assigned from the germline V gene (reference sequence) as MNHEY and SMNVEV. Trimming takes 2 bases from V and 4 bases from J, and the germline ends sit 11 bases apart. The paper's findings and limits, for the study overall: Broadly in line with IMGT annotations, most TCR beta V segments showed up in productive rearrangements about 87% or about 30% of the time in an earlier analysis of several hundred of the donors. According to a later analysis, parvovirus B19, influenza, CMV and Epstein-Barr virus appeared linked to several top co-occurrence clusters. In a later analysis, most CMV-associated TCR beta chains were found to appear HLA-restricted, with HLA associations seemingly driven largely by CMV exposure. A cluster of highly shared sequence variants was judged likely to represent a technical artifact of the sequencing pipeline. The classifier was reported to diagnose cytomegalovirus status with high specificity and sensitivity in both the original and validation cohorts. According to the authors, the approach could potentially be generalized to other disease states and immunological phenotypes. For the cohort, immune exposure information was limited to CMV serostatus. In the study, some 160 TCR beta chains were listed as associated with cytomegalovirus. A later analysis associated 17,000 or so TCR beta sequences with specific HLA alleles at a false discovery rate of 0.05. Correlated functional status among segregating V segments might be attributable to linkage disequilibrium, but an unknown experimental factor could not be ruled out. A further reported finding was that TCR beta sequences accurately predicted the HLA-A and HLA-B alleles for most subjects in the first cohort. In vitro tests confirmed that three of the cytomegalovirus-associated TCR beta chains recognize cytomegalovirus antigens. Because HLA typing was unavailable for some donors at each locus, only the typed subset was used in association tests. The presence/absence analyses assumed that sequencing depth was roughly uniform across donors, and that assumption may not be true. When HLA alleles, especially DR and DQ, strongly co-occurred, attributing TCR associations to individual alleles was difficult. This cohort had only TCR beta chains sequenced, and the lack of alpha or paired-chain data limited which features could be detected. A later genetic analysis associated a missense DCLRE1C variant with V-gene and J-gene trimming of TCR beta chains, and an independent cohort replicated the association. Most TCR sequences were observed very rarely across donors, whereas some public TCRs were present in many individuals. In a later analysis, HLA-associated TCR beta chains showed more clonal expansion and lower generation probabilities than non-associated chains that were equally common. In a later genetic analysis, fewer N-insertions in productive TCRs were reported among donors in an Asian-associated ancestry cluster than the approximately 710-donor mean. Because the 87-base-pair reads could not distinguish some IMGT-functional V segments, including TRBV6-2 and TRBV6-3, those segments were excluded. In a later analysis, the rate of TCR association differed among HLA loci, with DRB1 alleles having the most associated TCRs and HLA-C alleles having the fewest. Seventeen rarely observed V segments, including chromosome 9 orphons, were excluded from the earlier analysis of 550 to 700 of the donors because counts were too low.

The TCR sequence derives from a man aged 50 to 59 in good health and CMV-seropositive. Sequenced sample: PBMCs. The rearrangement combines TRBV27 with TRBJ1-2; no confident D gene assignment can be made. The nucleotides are TGTGCCAGCAGTTTACTGCCAGGAACCTATGGCTACACCTTC. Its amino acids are CASSLLPGTYGYTF.